This T cell receptor (beta chain) stems from a study of T cells in Graves' hyperthyroidism and ophthalmopathy. This clonotype has a handful of counts. The germline CDR1 and CDR2 sequences are SQVTM and ANQGSEA. The CDR3 runs to 12 residues. With 3 bases removed from V and 1 base from J, the gap between germline ends came to 5 bases. Amplification of TCR beta CDR3 regions was performed using RNA transcripts as template. The primer set for the first-round RT-PCR of the TCR CDR3 was HTBI. A single record per CDR3 protein comes from TCRdb applying MiXCR to the multiplex PCR reads. The table has some 300,000 distinct CDR3 sequences, around 19% seen once.

The clonotype was recovered from a man aged 45-60 years with Graves' ophthalmopathy. The sample consisted of blood. The chain has TRBV29-1 and TRBJ2-3; no firm D call. This CDR3 is CSVESGTDTQYF. CDR3 bases: TGCAGCGTTGAGTCAGGCACAGATACGCAGTATTTT.